Below, one T cell receptor beta chain is given with its context. The antigen is unknown. Trimming took 9 bases from V and 7 from J, leaving 19 bases between them. Germline loops: CDR1 LGHNT, CDR2 FRNRAP. The CDR3 is made up of 13 amino acids. The donors were members of the validation cohort, which comprised 120 subjects and was separate from the first cohort of more than 500 subjects. This sample is part of a study of cytomegalovirus exposure and HLA in healthy donors. On the study more broadly: A subsequent analysis reported that the 95 to 150 validation repertoires were produced on the same platform that had also been used for the approximately 710 first-cohort repertoires. Study-wide points: Both high specificity and high sensitivity reportedly marked the classifier's diagnosis of cytomegalovirus status. CMV antigen specificity of a few CMV-associated chains was confirmed in vitro.

The protocol was immunoSEQ multiplex PCR, while the TCRdb copy is restricted to in-frame clones and leaves out a portion. The sample holds just under 75,000 clones, around 94% seen once. The chain couples TRBV12-5 to TRBJ2-7; no clear D. Sequencing input: PBMCs. This clonotype was sampled from a woman between 18 and 29 years old in good health and CMV-seropositive. The CDR3, as DNA: TGTGCTAGAGACTCGTTACCATTCGGGGAGCAGTACTTC. Translating gives CARDSLPFGEQYF.